Sequencing of this T cell receptor beta chain was carried out in a study of breast tumors, draining lymph nodes, adjacent tissues. Overall study results and limits: The lymph node origin of tumor T cells was framed as consistent with a hypothesis, not demonstrated.

This clonotype has a count of ten or more. What it recognizes is unknown. The CDR3 is made up of 15 amino acids. Trimming shortened V by 6 bases and J by 0 bases, and 15 bases separated the two germline ends. In germline, CDR1 is DFQATT, CDR2 SNEGSKA (reference sequence). Breast cancer patients provided tissue from their axillary draining lymph nodes. TCRdb re-derived calls from the multiplex PCR reads in MiXCR, one entry per CDR3 protein. The table has about 200,000 distinct CDR3 sequences, over 25% seen once. The sequence came from a female donor with breast cancer. Some clones in this sample may be carry-over from other donors' samples. The chain has TRBV20-1 and TRBJ1-5, with TRBD1 as a possible D gene (5 bases). Sequencing was performed on axillary lymph node tissue. The CDR3 nucleotides are TGCAGTGCAAAACCGTCGGGGCATAGCAATCAGCCCCAGCATTTT. Translated: CSAKPSGHSNQPQHF.